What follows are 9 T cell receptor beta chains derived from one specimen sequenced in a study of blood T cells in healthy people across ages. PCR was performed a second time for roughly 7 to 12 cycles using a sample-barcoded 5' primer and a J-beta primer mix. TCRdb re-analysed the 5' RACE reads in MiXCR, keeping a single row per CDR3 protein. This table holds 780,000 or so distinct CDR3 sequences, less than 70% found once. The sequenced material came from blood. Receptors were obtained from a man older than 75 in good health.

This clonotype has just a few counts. CDR3 nucleotides: TGTGCCATCAGTGAGCTAGGACCTTACGAGCAGTACTTC. Its translation is CAISELGPYEQYF. V usage is TRBV10-3 and J usage is TRBJ2-7; D ambiguous. The germline V gene has CDR1 ENHRY and CDR2 SYGVKD. This CDR3 is 13 amino acids long. The V and J ends lost 2 bases and 4 bases respectively, with 9 bases between them.

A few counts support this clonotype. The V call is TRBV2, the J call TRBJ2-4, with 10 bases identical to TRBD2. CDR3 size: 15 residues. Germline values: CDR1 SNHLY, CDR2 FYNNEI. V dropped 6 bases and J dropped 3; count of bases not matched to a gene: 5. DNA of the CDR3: TGTGCCAGCAGGAGAAGCGGGAGGGGCAAAAACATTCAGTACTTC. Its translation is CASRRSGRGKNIQYF. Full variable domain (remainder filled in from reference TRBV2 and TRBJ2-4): EPEVTQTPSHQVTQMGQEVILRCVPISNHLYFYWYRQILGQKVEFLVSFYNNEISEKSEIFDDQFSVERPDGSNFTLKIRSTKLEDSAMYFCASRRSGRGKNIQYFGAGTRLSVL.

CDR3 in amino acids: CAISDPPSGLSNTQYF. CDR3 in DNA: TGTGCCATCAGTGATCCCCCGTCCGGCCTCTCCAATACGCAGTATTTT. The J gene is TRBJ2-3, the V gene TRBV10-3; D uncertain. Per the germline V gene, CDR1 is ENHRY and CDR2 is SYGVKD. The CDR3 runs to 16 residues. Trimming left V 3 bases short and J 7 bases short, with 20 bases between.

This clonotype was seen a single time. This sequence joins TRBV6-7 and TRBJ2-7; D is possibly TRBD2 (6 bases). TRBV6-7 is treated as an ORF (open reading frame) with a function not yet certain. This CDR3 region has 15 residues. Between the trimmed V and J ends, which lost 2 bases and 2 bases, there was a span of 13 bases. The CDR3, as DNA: TGTGCCAGCAGTTACGTCCGACTAGGAACCTACGAGCAGTACTTC. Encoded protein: CASSYVRLGTYEQYF.

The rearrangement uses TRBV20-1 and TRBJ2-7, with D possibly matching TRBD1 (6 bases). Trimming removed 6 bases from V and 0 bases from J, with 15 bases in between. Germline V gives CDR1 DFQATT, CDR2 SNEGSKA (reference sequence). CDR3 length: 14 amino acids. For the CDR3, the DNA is TGCAGTGCCAACTTCCGGGACAACTCCTACGAGCAGTACTTC. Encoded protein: CSANFRDNSYEQYF.

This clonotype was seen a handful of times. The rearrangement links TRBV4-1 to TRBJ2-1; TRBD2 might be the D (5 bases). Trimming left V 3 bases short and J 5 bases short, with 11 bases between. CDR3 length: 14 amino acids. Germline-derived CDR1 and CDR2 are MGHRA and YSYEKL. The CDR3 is CASSQTGLHNEQFF. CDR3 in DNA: TGCGCCAGCAGCCAGACTGGACTTCACAATGAGCAGTTCTTC.

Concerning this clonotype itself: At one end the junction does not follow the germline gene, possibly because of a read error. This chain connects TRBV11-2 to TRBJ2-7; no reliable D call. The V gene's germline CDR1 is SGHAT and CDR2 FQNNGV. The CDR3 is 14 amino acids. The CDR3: CAISLDVGRREQYF. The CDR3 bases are TGTGCCATCAGCTTAGATGTAGGCAGGCGCGAGCAGTACTTC. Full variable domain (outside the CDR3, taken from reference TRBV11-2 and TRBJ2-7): EAGVAQSPRYKIIEKRQSVAFWCNPISGHATLYWYQQILGQGPKLLIQFQNNGVVDDSQLPKDRFSAERLKGVDSTLKIQPAKLEDSAVYLCAISLDVGRREQYFGPGTRLTVT.

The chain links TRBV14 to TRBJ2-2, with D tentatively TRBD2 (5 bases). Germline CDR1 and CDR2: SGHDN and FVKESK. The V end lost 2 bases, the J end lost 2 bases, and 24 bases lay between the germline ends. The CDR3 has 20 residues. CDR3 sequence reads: CASSQRAGDFLPTNTGELFF. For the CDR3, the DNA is TGTGCCAGCAGCCAACGGGCCGGGGATTTTCTACCCACAAACACCGGGGAGCTGTTTTTT.

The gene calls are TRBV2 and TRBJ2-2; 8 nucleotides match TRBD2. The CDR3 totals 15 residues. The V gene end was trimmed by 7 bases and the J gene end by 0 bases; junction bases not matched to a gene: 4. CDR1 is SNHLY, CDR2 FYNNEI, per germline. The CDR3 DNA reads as TGTGCCAGCATGGGACTAGGGGCGAACACCGGGGAGCTGTTTTTT. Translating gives CASMGLGANTGELFF.